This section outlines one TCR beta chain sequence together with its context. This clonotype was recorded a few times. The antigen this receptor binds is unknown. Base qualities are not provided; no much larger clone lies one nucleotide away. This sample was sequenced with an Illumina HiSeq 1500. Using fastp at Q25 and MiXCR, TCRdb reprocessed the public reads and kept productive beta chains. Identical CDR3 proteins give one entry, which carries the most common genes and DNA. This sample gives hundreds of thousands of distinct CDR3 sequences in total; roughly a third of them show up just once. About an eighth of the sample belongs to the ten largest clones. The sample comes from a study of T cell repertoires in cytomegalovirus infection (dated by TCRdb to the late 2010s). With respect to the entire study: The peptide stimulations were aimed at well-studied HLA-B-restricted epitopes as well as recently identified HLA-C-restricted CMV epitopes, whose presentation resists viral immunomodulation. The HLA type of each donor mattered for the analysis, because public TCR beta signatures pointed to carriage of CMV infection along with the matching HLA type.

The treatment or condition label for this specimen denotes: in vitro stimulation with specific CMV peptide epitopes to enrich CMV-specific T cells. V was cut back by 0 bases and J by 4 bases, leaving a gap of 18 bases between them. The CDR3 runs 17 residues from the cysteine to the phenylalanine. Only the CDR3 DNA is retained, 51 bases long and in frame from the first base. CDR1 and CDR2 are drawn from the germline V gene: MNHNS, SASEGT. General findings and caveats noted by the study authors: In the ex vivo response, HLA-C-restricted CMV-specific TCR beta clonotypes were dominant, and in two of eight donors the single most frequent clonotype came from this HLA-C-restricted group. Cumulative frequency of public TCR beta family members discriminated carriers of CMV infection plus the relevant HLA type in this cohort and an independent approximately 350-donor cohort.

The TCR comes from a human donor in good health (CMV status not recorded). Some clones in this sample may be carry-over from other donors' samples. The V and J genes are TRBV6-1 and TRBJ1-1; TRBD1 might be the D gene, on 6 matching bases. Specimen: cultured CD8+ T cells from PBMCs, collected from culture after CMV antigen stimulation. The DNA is TGTGCCAGCAGTGAAGCGGTGGGACAAGGGGCATTCACTGAAGCTTTCTTT. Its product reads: CASSEAVGQGAFTEAFF.